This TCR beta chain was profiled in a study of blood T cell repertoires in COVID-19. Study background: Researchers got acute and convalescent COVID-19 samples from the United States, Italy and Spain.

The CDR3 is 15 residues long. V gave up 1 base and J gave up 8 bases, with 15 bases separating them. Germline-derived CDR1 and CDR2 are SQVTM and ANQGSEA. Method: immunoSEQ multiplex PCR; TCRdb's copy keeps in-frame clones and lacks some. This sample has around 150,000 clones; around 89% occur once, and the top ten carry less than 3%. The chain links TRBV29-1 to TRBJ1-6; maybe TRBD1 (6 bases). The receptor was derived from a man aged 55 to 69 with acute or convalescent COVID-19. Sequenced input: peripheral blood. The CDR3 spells CSVEGGGRVHSPLHF. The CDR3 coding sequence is TGCAGCGTTGAAGGGGGGGGCAGGGTCCATTCACCCCTCCACTTT.